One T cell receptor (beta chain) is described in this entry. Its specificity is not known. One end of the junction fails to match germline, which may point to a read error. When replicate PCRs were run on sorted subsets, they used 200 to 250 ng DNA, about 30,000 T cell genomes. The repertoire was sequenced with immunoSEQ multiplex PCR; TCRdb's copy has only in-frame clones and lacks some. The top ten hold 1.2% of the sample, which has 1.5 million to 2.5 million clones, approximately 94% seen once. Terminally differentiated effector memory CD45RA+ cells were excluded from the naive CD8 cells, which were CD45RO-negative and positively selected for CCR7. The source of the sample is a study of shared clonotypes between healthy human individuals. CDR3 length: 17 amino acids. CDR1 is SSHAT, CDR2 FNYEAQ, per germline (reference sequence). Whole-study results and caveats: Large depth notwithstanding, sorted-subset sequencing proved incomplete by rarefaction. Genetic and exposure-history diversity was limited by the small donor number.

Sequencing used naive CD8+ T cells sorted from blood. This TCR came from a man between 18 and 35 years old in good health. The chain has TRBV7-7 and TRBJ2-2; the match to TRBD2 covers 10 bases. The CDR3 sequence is CASSLKVASGGTGELFF. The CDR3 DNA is TGTGCTAGCAGCTTAAAGGTGGCTAGCGGGGGCACCGGGGAGCTGTTTTTT.